The sequence of this T cell receptor beta chain was determined in a study of control samples from healthy donors and cancer patients. This CDR3 has 20 residues. Sequencing was performed with immunoSEQ multiplex PCR; in TCRdb, only in-frame clones are kept and a portion is missing. This table has about 130,000 clones, approximately 89% appearing once. Input material: PBMCs. This chain joins TRBV21-1 and TRBJ2-3; TRBD1 is taken as the D call from the table, unchecked against the DNA. TRBV21-1 is a listed pseudogene. This clonotype was sampled from a man aged 50 to 59 with head and neck cancer. The CDR3 DNA reads as TGTGCCAGCAGCAAAATGGGGTCTGACGGCTCAGGGGTGAGCACAGATACGCAGTATTTT. It encodes CASSKMGSDGSGVSTDTQYF.